Listed below are T cell receptor beta chains from one sample, sequenced in a study of blood T cell repertoires in COVID-19. This table comes from immunoSEQ multiplex PCR, and its TCRdb copy is limited to in-frame clones, with some not included. The repertoire holds 250,000 to 300,000 clones, with more than 75% as singletons. Source material: peripheral blood. The origin of the receptors is a woman between 40 and 55 years old who had recovered from COVID-19. The CDR3 runs from the conserved cysteine through the conserved F or W. D genes are given only for firm matches.

D	J	V	CDR3
-	TRBJ1-2	TRBV27	CASTPLGGEFYGYTF
-	TRBJ1-4	TRBV5-1	CASSDESGAGNEKLFF
-	TRBJ1-5	TRBV12-3/TRBV12-4	CASSLAVGQPQHF
-	TRBJ2-1	TRBV7-2	CASSPVRVQQFF
TRBD1	TRBJ2-3	TRBV2	CASRPYRGSSTDTQYF
-	TRBJ2-7	TRBV7-9	CASRGWGDSKSSYEQYF
-	TRBJ2-7	TRBV5-1	CASSLIGAYEQYF
TRBD2	TRBJ2-1	TRBV20-1	CSASSPGTSGGDEQFF
-	TRBJ1-2	TRBV4-3	CASSQEAWFREGYYGYTF
-	TRBJ1-5	TRBV5-6	CASSLWMARVHSNQPQHF
TRBD1	TRBJ2-1	TRBV2	CASSPQGAGYNEQFF
TRBD1	TRBJ2-3	TRBV11-1	CASSFRAGGSWDTQYF
TRBD1	TRBJ1-3	TRBV10-3	CAIGGQGTNTIYF
TRBD1	TRBJ1-6	TRBV5-1	CASSLEGANSPLHF
-	TRBJ2-7	TRBV30	CAWGRGYEQYF
TRBD2	TRBJ2-3	TRBV27	CASSPTRGVVSTDTQYF
-	TRBJ1-4	TRBV10-2	CASRRGHGEKLFF
-	TRBJ1-3	TRBV6-5	CAGVTGNTIYF
-	TRBJ2-7	TRBV27	CASSLSSLVGEQYF
-	TRBJ1-3	TRBV30	CAWSIGRAGNTIYF
-	TRBJ2-2	TRBV9	CASSVRSTNTGELFF
TRBD1	TRBJ1-2	TRBV9	CASSVGDTGGANGYTF
TRBD2	TRBJ2-5	TRBV2	CASRPPERGGRETQYF
-	TRBJ1-4	TRBV4-2	CASSQDTQEDEKLFF
-	TRBJ1-1	TRBV2	CASRQGLNTEAFF
-	TRBJ1-2	TRBV18	CASSPPQGLGGYTF
TRBD2	TRBJ2-5	TRBV10-3	CAITSGGAQETQYF
-	TRBJ1-1	TRBV5-1	CASSLAGDTEAFF
-	TRBJ1-6	TRBV19	CASSIEDRPYSPLHF
TRBD1	TRBJ2-1	TRBV6-5	CASSSHAQGAYEQFF
TRBD2	TRBJ2-1	TRBV4-1	CASSQGGLAGGGEQFF
TRBD1	TRBJ2-7	TRBV9	CASSVTDRAHEQYF
-	TRBJ1-1	TRBV11-2	CASSPGGGPEAFF
-	TRBJ2-7	TRBV12-3/TRBV12-4	CASSLSVPYEQYF
TRBD1	TRBJ1-5	TRBV27	CASSPIQGGNQPQHF
TRBD1	TRBJ2-7	TRBV10-2	CASSLGQGGYEQYF
TRBD1	TRBJ2-5	TRBV19	CASSIEGQGETQYF
-	TRBJ2-7	TRBV5-5	CASSRLGQNSYEQYF
TRBD1	TRBJ1-6	TRBV5-6	CASSLGNRGAISPLHF
TRBD1	TRBJ1-1	TRBV5-8	CASSFGQGRGAFF
TRBD2	TRBJ2-2	TRBV4-3	CASSPQDKGLGSTGELFF
TRBD1	TRBJ1-4	TRBV15	CATSHTQGTGLEKLFF
-	TRBJ1-2	TRBV6-1	CASSEWLRNYGYTF
-	TRBJ2-3	TRBV7-9	CASSPVTLSTDTQYF
TRBD1	TRBJ1-5	TRBV3-1/TRBV3-2	CAIPKKPGTGARYSNQPQHF
TRBD1	TRBJ1-5	TRBV10-3	CAIRRDRNQPQHF
-	TRBJ1-1	TRBV5-1	CASSLDPGGKTEAFF
TRBD1	TRBJ1-4	TRBV5-4	CASSSRQGFANEKLFF
-	TRBJ1-6	TRBV30	CAWSLQLGNSPLHF
-	TRBJ2-7	TRBV6-5	CASCSPPEQYF
-	TRBJ2-5	TRBV15	CATSRGGTVETQYF
TRBD1	TRBJ1-1	TRBV2	CASSKGQGGGAFF
-	TRBJ1-2	TRBV19	CASSIDRGGRGGYTF
-	TRBJ2-1	TRBV27	CASSLSSGTYNEQFF
-	TRBJ2-1	TRBV7-8	CASSLGPGTEQFF
-	TRBJ1-2	TRBV5-1	CASSPGWGQGYGYTF
TRBD1	TRBJ1-2	TRBV7-9	CASSPAGQGEHTF